This TCR beta chain was retrieved from a study of vaccination effects on CD4 cells after COVID-19. Study-wide results and caveats: At late timepoints after vaccination, vaccine- and infection-induced clones shrank markedly.

TCRdb's copy holds only in-frame clones and misses some; the assay was immunoSEQ multiplex PCR. Of approximately 30,000 clones in the sample, about three quarters were seen once. With regard to this clone: As yet, its antigen is unknown.

The germline V gene has CDR1 MNHNS and CDR2 SASEGT. After removal of 2 bases from V and 6 bases from J, the junction contained 9 bases not matched to a gene. The CDR3 consists of 18 residues. Sequencing followed a ViraFEST assay step that expanded antigen-specific CD4+ T cells with viral peptide pools. The culture ran for about 11 days, and then CD4+ T cells were isolated. The vaccine recipients had no prior SARS-CoV-2 infection, with negative nucleocapsid antibodies. Days 3 and 7 saw half the medium replaced with IL-2 medium. This clonotype originated in a human donor who received a COVID-19 vaccine. The material sequenced was CD4+ T cells from PBMCs cultured with HCoV-OC43 spike peptides, taken before COVID-19 vaccination. Subset reported: HCoV-OC43 spike overlapping peptide pool stimulation. The chain recombines TRBV6-1 with TRBJ2-2; 13 positions agree with TRBD2. The CDR3 protein is CASSERGLAGMIAGELFF. The CDR3 region has the DNA TGTGCCAGCAGTGAAAGGGGACTAGCGGGGATGATCGCCGGGGAGCTGTTTTTT.